This T cell receptor (beta chain) is drawn from a study of blood T cells in healthy people across ages. Per-sample PBMC isolation yielded at least 7 million cells. Germline values: CDR1 LGHNA, CDR2 YSLEER. Trimming at V came to 2 bases and at J to 4 bases, leaving 3 bases not matched to a gene. The CDR3 totals 15 residues. Next came a second PCR, run for roughly 6 to 11 cycles, which used a sample-barcoded 5' primer along with a J-beta primer mix. TCRdb passed the 5' RACE reads through MiXCR, listing each CDR3 protein once. This table has about 1.4 million distinct CDR3 sequences, around 59% appearing once.

The specimen was blood. The clonotype was recovered from a man between 18 and 35 years old in good health. V gene TRBV4-3 combines with J gene TRBJ2-2, with 8 bases that match TRBD1. CDR3 protein: CASSQFTGGTGELFF. For the CDR3, the DNA is TGCGCCAGCAGCCAATTTACAGGGGGCACCGGGGAGCTGTTTTTT.